The rows below give T cell receptor beta chains drawn from one sample of a study of cytomegalovirus exposure and HLA in healthy donors. The protocol was immunoSEQ multiplex PCR, while the TCRdb copy is restricted to in-frame clones and leaves out a portion. The sample carries around 100,000 clones, roughly 69% recorded once. Material for sequencing was PBMCs. The source is a man between 25 and 39 years old in good health and CMV-seropositive. Both conserved end residues are part of each CDR3. D genes are given only for firm matches. Clone sizes are given selectively: once, few, many, or a class where the clone is expanded.

.	.	TRBV5-5	TRBJ1-5	TGTGCCAGCAGCTTGGAACCGGGAGGCAATCAGCCCCAGCATTTT	CASSLEPGGNQPQHF
.	TRBD2	TRBV29-1	TRBJ2-4	TGCAGCTTCCGGGGGGGTATAGACATTCAGTACTTC	CSFRGGIDIQYF
.	TRBD1	TRBV2	TRBJ1-1	TGTGCCAGCAGTGTCCAGGGGGCGAACACTGAAGCTTTCTTT	CASSVQGANTEAFF
few	.	TRBV4-1	TRBJ2-4	TGCGCCAGCAGCCAAGATGCCGAGCGCGGCAAAAACATTCAGTACTTC	CASSQDAERGKNIQYF
few	.	TRBV14	TRBJ2-7	TGTGCCAGCAGCCGGACTTCCTACGAGCAGTACTTC	CASSRTSYEQYF
.	TRBD1	TRBV19	TRBJ2-2	TGTGCCACAGGGGGTCCCGGGGAGCTGTTTTTT	CATGGPGELFF
.	TRBD1	TRBV29-1	TRBJ2-3	TGCAGCGTTGAAGGGACAGGAGACACAGATACGCAGTATTTT	CSVEGTGDTDTQYF
.	.	TRBV9	TRBJ2-2	TGTGCCAGCAGCGTAGGGTCGGGGGGGGAGCTGTTTTTT	CASSVGSGGELFF
once	.	TRBV6-5	TRBJ1-5	TGTGCCAGCAGCCCTGGGTGGCGGCAGCCCCAGCATTTT	CASSPGWRQPQHF
.	.	TRBV5-1	TRBJ2-7	TGCGCCAGCAGCTTGTCAGGCACTGCCTACGAGCAGTACTTC	CASSLSGTAYEQYF
.	TRBD1	TRBV18	TRBJ1-1	TGTGCCAGCTCACCCGGACAGGGGGCGCTTCCCACTGAAGCTTTCTTT	CASSPGQGALPTEAFF
.	.	TRBV2	TRBJ1-5	TGTGCCAGCACCCAGGGATATAATCAGCCCCAGCATTTT	CASTQGYNQPQHF
.	TRBD1	TRBV2	TRBJ1-5	TGTGCCAGCAGTGAAGGTTGGGGACAGAACAATCAGCCCCAGCATTTT	CASSEGWGQNNQPQHF
once	.	TRBV7-2	TRBJ1-5	TGTGCCAGCAGCTTAGGGGGGGTAAGCAATCAGCCCCAGCATTTT	CASSLGGVSNQPQHF
.	TRBD2	TRBV6-5	TRBJ2-2	TGTGCCAGCAGTTACTCAAGCGGGAGGAACACCGGGGAGCTGTTTTTT	CASSYSSGRNTGELFF
.	TRBD1	TRBV19	TRBJ1-6	TGTGCCACTCGACAGGGGTTGAATTCACCCCTCCACTTT	CATRQGLNSPLHF
.	.	TRBV6-6	TRBJ1-2	TGTGCCAGCAGTCAAACAGGGCGAATCTATGGCTACACCTTC	CASSQTGRIYGYTF
.	TRBD1	TRBV29-1	TRBJ1-1	TGCAGCGGGGATACCGGGACAGGGATTGAAGCTTTCTTT	CSGDTGTGIEAFF
.	TRBD1	TRBV7-2	TRBJ1-1	TGTGCCAGCAGCTTTCCCGACCGGACAGGGCGGGCTTTCTTT	CASSFPDRTGRAFF
.	.	TRBV6-5	TRBJ1-1	TGTGCCAGCAGTTACTCGACAGAGAACACTGAAGCTTTCTTT	CASSYSTENTEAFF
.	TRBD1	TRBV7-9	TRBJ1-1	TGTGCCAGCAGCTTAGTGGAGTTTATTGGACAGGGTTCCACTGAAGCTTTCTTT	CASSLVEFIGQGSTEAFF
once	.	TRBV15	TRBJ1-2	TGTGCCACCAGCAGAGATGGGCAGGGGATCGATGGCTACACCTTC	CATSRDGQGIDGYTF
.	.	TRBV13	TRBJ1-1	TGTGCCAGCAGCTATACAATGAACACTGAAGCTTTCTTT	CASSYTMNTEAFF
.	.	TRBV7-9	TRBJ1-2	TGTGCCAGCAGCTACCAGCCGGGAGCGGGAGCTAACTATGGCTACACCTTC	CASSYQPGAGANYGYTF
.	.	TRBV4-1	TRBJ2-7	TGCGCCAGCAGCCAAGGTCCTCGCTACGAGCAGTACTTC	CASSQGPRYEQYF
.	.	TRBV5-1	TRBJ2-6	TGCGCCAGCAGCGTATACAACCTTGGGGCCAACGTCCTGACTTTC	CASSVYNLGANVLTF
.	TRBD2	TRBV7-3	TRBJ2-2	TGTGCCAGCAGCTCCCGAGCGGGGGGGACCGGGGAGCTGTTTTTT	CASSSRAGGTGELFF
few	.	TRBV7-9	TRBJ1-1	TGTGCCAGCAGCTACGGGGGCACTGAAGCTTTCTTT	CASSYGGTEAFF
few	TRBD2	TRBV29-1	TRBJ2-2	TGCAGCGTTGAAGGTTCTAGCGGGGGGAAGACCGGGGAGCTGTTTTTT	CSVEGSSGGKTGELFF